This T cell receptor (beta chain) was identified in a study of OX40 agonist ivuxolimab in advanced cancers. Turning to the study itself: Patients received ivuxolimab, an agonistic anti-OX40 (CD134) antibody.

The germline gives CDR1 LNHDA, CDR2 SQIVND (reference sequence). The length of the CDR3 is 13 residues. The V segment lost 4 bases and the J segment 5 bases; nucleotides outside the gene matches: 1. TCRdb keeps only in-frame clones here, not all; method: immunoSEQ multiplex PCR. The data hold under 80,000 clones, with around 86% observed a single time. The V call is TRBV19, the J call TRBJ1-5; 8 bases match TRBD1. The sample in question was CD4+ or CD8+ T cells sorted from blood, obtained in a trial of the OX40 agonist ivuxolimab. This sequence originates from an adult with an advanced solid tumor such as melanoma, head and neck, liver or kidney cancer. Written as DNA, the CDR3 is TGTGCCAGTAGTACACAGGGGGATCAGCCCCAGCATTTT. Protein: CASSTQGDQPQHF. The full variable domain, with the rest looked up from reference TRBV19 and TRBJ1-5, is DGGITQSPKYLFRKEGQNVTLSCEQNLNHDAMYWYRQDPGQGLRLIYYSQIVNDFQKGDIAEGYSVSREKKESFPLTVTSAQKNPTAFYLCASSTQGDQPQHFGDGTRLSIL.